This entry describes one T cell receptor beta chain. With 60 Vbeta and 13 Jbeta primers, the PCR was carried out. Repertoires were generated with immunoSEQ multiplex PCR, while TCRdb's copy carries only in-frame clones and drops some. The data hold 210,000 or so clones, with around 80% observed a single time. The sample originates from a study of cytomegalovirus exposure and HLA in healthy donors. The V end was cut by 7 bases, the J end by 3 bases, with 18 bases between. CDR3 length: 14 residues. CDR1 and CDR2 (germline): SQVTM, ANQGSEA. The chain is built from TRBV29-1 and TRBJ1-2; TRBD1 might be the D (6 bases). This TCR was sampled from a man in his forties in good health and CMV-seronegative. Material for sequencing was PBMCs. CDR3 in DNA: TGCAGCGCCGACGCTACAGGGAGGGACTATGGCTACACCTTC. Its protein is CSADATGRDYGYTF.